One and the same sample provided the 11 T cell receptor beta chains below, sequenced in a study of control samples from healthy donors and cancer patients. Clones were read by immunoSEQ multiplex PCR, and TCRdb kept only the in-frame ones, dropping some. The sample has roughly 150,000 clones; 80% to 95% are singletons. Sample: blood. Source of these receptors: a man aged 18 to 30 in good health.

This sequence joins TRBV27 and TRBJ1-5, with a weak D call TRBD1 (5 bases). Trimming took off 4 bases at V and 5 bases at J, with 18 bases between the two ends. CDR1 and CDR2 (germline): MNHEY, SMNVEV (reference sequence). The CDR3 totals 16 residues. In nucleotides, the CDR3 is TGTGCCAGCAGTTCCCATGGGACCTTCTACGATCAGCCCCAGCATTTT. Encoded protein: CASSSHGTFYDQPQHF.

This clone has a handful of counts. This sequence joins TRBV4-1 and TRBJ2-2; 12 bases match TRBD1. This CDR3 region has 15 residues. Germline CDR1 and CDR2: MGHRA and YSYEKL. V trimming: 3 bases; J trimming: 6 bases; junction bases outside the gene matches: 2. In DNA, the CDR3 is TGCGCCAGCAGCCAGGGACAGGGGGCTGCCGGGGAGCTGTTTTTT. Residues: CASSQGQGAAGELFF.

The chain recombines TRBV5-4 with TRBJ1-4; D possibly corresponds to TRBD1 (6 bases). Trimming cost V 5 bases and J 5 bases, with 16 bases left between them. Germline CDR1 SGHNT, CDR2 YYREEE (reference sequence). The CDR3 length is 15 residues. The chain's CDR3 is CASSRADQGNEKLFF. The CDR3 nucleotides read TGTGCCAGCAGTCGCGCTGACCAGGGGAATGAAAAACTGTTTTTT.

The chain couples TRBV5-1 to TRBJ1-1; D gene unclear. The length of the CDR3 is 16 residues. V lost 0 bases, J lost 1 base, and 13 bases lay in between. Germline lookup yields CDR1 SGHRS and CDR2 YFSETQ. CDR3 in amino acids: CASSLGSRRENTEAFF. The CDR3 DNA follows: TGCGCCAGCAGCTTGGGTTCGCGGAGGGAGAACACTGAAGCTTTCTTT.

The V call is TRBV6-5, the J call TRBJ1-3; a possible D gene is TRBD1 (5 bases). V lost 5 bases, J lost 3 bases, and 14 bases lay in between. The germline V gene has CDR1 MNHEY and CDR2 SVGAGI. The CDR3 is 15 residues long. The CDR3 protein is CASSRGGTGGNTIYF. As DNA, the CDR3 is TGTGCCAGCAGTAGGGGAGGAACCGGTGGAAACACCATATATTTT.

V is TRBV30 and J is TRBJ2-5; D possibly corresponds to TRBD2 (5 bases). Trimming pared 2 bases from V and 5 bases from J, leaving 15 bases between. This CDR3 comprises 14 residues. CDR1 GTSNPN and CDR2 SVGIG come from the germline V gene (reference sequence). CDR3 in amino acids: CAWSRSLAVETQYF. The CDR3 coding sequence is TGTGCCTGGAGTCGATCTCTAGCTGTGGAGACCCAGTACTTC.

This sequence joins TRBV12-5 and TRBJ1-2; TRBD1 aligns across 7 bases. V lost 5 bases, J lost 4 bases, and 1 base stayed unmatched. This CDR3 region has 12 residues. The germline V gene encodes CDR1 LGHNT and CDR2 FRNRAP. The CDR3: CASGRDSYGYTF. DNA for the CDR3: TGTGCTAGTGGTAGGGACAGCTATGGCTACACCTTC.

The CDR3 region has the DNA TGTGCCAGCAGCTCCCCCCACCTCGACAGGGGGTTCACAGATACGCAGTATTTT. Translated, it gives CASSSPHLDRGFTDTQYF. The rearrangement uses TRBV3-1 (or the pseudogene TRBV3-2) and TRBJ2-3; 9 positions match TRBD1. This CDR3 comprises 18 residues. CDR1 is LGHDT, CDR2 YNNKEL, per germline (reference sequence). Losses at the gene ends were 5 bases for V and 2 bases for J; bases not matched to a gene: 14.

The CDR3 DNA is TGTGCCAGCAGTTTTTCTTCACCCCTCCACTTT. This translates into CASSFSSPLHF. J is TRBJ1-6 and V is TRBV28; the D is unclear. CDR1 is MDHEN and CDR2 is SYDVKM in the germline V gene. Trimming stripped 3 bases from V and 9 bases from J, with 3 bases between. There are 11 residues in the CDR3.

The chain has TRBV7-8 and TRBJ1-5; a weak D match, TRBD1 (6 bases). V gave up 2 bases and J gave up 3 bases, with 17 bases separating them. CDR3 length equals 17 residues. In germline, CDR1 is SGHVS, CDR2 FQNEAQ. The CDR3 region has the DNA TGTGCCAGCAGCTTACCAGGGGCAGGGCCCTACAATCAGCCCCAGCATTTT. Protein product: CASSLPGAGPYNQPQHF.

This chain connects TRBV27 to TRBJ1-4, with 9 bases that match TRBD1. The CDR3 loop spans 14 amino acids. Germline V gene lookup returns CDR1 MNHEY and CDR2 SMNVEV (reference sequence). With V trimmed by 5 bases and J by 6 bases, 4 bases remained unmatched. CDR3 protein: CASSATGGHEKLFF. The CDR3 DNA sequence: TGTGCCAGCAGTGCGACAGGGGGACATGAAAAACTGTTTTTT. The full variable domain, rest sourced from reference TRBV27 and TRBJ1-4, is EAQVTQNPRYLITVTGKKLTVTCSQNMNHEYMSWYRQDPGLGLRQIYYSMNVEVTDKGDVPEGYKVSRKEKRNFPLILESPSPNQTSLYFCASSATGGHEKLFFGSGTQLSVL.